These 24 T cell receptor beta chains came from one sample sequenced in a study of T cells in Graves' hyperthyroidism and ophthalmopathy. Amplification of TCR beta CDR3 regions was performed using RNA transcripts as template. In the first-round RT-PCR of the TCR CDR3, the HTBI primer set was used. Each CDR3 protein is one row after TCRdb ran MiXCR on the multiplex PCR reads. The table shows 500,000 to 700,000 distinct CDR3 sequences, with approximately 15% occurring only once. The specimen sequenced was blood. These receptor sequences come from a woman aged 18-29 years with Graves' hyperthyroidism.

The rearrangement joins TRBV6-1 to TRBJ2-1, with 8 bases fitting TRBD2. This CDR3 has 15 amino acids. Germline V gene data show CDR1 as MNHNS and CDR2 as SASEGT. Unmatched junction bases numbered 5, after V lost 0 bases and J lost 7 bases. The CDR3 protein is CASSEARGGGNEQFF. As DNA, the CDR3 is TGTGCCAGCAGTGAAGCTAGGGGCGGGGGGAATGAGCAGTTCTTC.

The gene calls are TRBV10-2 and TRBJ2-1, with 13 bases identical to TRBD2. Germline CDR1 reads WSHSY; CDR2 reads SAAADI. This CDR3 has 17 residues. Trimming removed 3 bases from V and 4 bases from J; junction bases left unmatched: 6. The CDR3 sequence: CASSDPILAGGYNEQFF. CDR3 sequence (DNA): TGCGCCAGCAGTGACCCTATACTAGCGGGGGGGTACAATGAGCAGTTCTTC.

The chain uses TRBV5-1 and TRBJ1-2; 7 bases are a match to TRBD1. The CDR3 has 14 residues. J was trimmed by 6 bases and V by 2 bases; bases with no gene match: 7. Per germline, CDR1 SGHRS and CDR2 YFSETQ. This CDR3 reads CASSFDRVAHGYTF. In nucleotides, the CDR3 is TGCGCCAGCAGCTTCGACAGGGTGGCGCATGGCTACACCTTC.

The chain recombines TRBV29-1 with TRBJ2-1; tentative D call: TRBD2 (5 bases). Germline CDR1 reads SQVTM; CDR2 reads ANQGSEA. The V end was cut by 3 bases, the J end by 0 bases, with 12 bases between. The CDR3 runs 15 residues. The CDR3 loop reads CSVDGVGVSYNEQFF. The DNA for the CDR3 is TGCAGCGTTGACGGTGTCGGGGTCTCCTACAATGAGCAGTTCTTC.

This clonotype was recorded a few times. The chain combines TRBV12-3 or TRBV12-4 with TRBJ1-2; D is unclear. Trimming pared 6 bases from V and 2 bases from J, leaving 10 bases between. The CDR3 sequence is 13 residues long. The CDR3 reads CASSRPENYGYTF. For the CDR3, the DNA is TGTGCCAGCAGCAGACCGGAAAACTATGGCTACACCTTC.

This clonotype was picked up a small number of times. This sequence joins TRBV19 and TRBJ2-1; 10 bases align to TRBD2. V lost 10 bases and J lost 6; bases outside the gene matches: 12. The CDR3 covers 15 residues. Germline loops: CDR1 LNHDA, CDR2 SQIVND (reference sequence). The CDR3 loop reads CATDPGTSVLNEQFF. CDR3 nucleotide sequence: TGTGCCACTGATCCCGGGACTAGCGTCCTCAATGAGCAGTTCTTC.

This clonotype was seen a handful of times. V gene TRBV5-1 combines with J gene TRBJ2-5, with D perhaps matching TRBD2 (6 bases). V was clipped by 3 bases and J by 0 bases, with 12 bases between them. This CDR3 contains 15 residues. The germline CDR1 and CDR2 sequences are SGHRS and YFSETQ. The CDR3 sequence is CASSSDGGYQETQYF. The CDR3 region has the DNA TGCGCCAGCAGCTCTGACGGGGGTTACCAAGAGACCCAGTACTTC.

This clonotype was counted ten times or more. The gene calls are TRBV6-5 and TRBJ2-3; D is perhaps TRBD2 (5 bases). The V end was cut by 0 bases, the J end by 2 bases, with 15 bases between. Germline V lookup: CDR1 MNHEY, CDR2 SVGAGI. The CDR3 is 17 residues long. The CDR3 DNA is TGTGCCAGCAGTTACTCGTTCTTGTCGGGGATCACAGATACGCAGTATTTT. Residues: CASSYSFLSGITDTQYF.

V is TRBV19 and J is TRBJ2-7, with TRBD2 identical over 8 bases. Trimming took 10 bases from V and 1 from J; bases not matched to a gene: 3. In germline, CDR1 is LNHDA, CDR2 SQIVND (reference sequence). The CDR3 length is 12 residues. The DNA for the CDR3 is TGTGCCACCGGCGGGAGGTCCTACGAGCAGTACTTC. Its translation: CATGGRSYEQYF.

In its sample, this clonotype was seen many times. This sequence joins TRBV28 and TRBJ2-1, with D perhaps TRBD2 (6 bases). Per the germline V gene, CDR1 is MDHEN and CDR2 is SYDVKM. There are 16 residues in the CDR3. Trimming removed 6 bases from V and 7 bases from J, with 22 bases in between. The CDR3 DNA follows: TGTGCCAGCAGCCGCGACCTAGCGAGACTTCGGAATGAGCAGTTCTTC. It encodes CASSRDLARLRNEQFF.

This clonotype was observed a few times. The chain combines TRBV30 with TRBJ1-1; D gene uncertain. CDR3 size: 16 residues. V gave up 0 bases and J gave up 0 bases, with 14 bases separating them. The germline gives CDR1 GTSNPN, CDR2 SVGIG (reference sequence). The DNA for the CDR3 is TGTGCCTGGAGTGTAAGAAAAGGACCCTTGAACACTGAAGCTTTCTTT. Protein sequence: CAWSVRKGPLNTEAFF.

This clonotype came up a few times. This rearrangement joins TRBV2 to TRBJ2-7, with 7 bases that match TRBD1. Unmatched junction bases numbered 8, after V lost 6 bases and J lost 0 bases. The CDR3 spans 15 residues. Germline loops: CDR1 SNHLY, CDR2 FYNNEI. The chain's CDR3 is CASRKASGGSYEQYF. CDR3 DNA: TGTGCCAGCAGGAAGGCGTCAGGGGGCTCCTACGAGCAGTACTTC.

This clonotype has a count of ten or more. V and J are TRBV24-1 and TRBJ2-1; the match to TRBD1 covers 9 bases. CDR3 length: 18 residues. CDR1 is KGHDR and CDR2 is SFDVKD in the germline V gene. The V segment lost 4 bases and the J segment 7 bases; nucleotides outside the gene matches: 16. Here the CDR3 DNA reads TGTGCCACCAGTGAAACGCCCCGACAGGGGGGGAGGAAGAATGAGCAGTTCTTC. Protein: CATSETPRQGGRKNEQFF.

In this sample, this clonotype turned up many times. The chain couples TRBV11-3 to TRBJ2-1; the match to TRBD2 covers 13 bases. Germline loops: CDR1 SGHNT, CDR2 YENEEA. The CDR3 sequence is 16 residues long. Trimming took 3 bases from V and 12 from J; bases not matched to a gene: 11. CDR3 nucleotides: TGTGCCAGCAGCTTTACAGGGACTAGCGGGAAATCAGGGCAGTTCTTC. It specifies CASSFTGTSGKSGQFF.

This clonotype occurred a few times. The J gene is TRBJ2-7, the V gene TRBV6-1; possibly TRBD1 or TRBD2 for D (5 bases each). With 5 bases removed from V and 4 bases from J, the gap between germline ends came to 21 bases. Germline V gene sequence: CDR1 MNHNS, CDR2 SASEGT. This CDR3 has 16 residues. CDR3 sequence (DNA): TGTGCCAGCAGTTCCCTCCAGGGTCTGAGGGGTTACGAGCAGTACTTC. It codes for CASSSLQGLRGYEQYF.

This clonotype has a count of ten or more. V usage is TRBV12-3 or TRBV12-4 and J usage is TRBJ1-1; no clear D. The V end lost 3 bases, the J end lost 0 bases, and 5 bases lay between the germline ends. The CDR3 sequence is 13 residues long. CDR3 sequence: CASSFPVNTEAFF. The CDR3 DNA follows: TGTGCCAGCAGTTTTCCCGTGAACACTGAAGCTTTCTTT.

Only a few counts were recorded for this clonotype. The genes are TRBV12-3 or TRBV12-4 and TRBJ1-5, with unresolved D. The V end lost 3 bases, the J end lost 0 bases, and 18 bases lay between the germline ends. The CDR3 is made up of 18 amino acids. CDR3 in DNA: TGTGCCAGCAGTTTGGTTAGGGCAGGCCCTTATAGCAATCAGCCCCAGCATTTT. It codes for CASSLVRAGPYSNQPQHF.

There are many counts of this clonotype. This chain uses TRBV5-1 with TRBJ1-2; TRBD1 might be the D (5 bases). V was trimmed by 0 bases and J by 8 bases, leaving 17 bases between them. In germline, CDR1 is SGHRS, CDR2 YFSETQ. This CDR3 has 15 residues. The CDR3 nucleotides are TGCGCCAGCAGCTTGGACCCCGGGCAGGGTAAAGGCTACACCTTC. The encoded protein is CASSLDPGQGKGYTF.

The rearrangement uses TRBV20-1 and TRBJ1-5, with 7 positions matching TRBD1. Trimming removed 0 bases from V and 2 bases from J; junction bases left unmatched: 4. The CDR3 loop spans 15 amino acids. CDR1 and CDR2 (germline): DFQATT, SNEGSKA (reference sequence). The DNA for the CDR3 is TGCAGTGCTAGAGATGTCACAGGGGGCAATCAGCCCCAGCATTTT. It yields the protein CSARDVTGGNQPQHF.

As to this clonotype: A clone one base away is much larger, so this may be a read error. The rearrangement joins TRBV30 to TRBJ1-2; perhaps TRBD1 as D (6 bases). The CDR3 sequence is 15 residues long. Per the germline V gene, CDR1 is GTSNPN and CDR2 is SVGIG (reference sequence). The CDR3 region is CAWSRTGHTNYGFTF. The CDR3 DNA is TGTGCCTGGAGTAGGACGGGACACACTAACTATGGCTTCACCTTC. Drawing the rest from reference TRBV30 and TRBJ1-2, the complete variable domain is SQTIHQWPATLVQPVGSPLSLECTVEGTSNPNLYWYRQAAGRGLQLLFYSVGIGQISSEVPQNLSASRPQDRQFILSSKKLLLSDSGFYLCAWSRTGHTNYGFTFGSGTRLTVV.

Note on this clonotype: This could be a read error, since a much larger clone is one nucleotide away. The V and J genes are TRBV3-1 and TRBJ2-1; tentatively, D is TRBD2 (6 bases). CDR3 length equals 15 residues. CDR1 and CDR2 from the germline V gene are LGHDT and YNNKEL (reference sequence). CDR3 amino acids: CAGSPLAGPYNEQFF. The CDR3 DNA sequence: TGTGCCGGCAGCCCGCTTGCGGGACCCTACAATGAGCAGTTCTTC.

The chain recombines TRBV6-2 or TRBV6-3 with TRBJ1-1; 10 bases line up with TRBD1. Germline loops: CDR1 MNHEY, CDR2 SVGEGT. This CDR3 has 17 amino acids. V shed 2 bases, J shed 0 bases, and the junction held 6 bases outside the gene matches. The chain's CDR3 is CASSYHRDRGMNTEAFF. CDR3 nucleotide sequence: TGTGCCAGCAGTTACCACCGGGACAGGGGAATGAACACTGAAGCTTTCTTT.

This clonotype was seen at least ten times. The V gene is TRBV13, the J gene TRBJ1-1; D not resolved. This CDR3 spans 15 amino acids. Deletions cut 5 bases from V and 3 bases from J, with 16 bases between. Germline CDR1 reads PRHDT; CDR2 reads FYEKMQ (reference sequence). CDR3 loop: CASSLLVSFYTEAFF. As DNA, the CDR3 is TGTGCCAGCAGCCTTTTGGTGTCGTTTTACACTGAAGCTTTCTTT.

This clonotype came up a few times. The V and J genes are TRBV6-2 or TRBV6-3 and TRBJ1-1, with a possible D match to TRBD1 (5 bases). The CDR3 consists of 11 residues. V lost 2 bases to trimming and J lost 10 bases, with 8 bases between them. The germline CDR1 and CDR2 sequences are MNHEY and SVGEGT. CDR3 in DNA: TGTGCCAGCAGTTACCAAAGGGGAGCTTTCTTT. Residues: CASSYQRGAFF.